This TCR beta chain stems from a study of blood T cell repertoires in COVID-19. Per germline, CDR1 MNHEY and CDR2 SMNVEV (reference sequence). This CDR3 spans 14 amino acids. Unmatched junction bases numbered 5, after V lost 4 bases and J lost 2 bases. Methods used by the authors: The assay estimated nucleated cells by amplifying reference gene primers. Generated by immunoSEQ multiplex PCR, the TCRdb table keeps only in-frame clones and is missing some. That table furnishes V, J and clone size, whereas the DNA furnished D and trimming. The data contain about 200,000 clones, approximately 90% of them singletons.

The receptor was isolated from a man in his forties with active or convalescent COVID-19. The chain employs TRBV27 and TRBJ2-7; 7 bases are a match to TRBD1. Input material: peripheral blood. CDR3 sequence: CASSWTGPPYEQYF. As DNA, the CDR3 is TGTGCCAGCAGTTGGACAGGACCCCCCTACGAGCAGTACTTC.